What follows describes a single TCR beta chain. No antigen is known for it. This specimen comes from a study of cytomegalovirus exposure and HLA in healthy donors (dated by TCRdb to between 2016 and 2019). At the level of the whole study: An earlier analysis of about 560 of the donors reported 276 Gb of sequence data and 100 million to 120 million unique TCR beta sequences obtained from some 200 million T cells. Roughly 300 gigabases of sequencing data and tens of millions of unique TCR sequences made up an early release that covered under 750 HLA-typed donors. Of the 300 to 500 genotyped donors, 80% to 90% were placed in the genetic ancestry cluster associated with self-reported Caucasian donors. The aim of the study was to test whether cataloging public T cell receptors could identify signatures of past pathogen exposure. Using immunosequencing, the study profiled T cell repertoires from 500 to 800 subjects and related those repertoires to cytomegalovirus serostatus. Along with the approximately 700-subject first cohort, a separate validation cohort of about 110 different subjects was used. High-throughput TCR immunosequencing, statistical association of individual TCRs with disease status, and machine learning were combined to predict cytomegalovirus infection status. To study patterns of TCR occurrence, a later analysis re-analyzed previously published TCR beta repertoires from hundreds of donors and added high-resolution HLA genotyping. Rather than using new phenotypic data, the later analysis identified candidate immune exposures from TCR beta sequences and from how often those sequences occurred across donors. An earlier analysis of about 600 of the donors used high-throughput TCR beta sequencing to judge whether each TCR beta V gene segment behaved as functional or pseudogenic. Alongside the repertoire data, information on donor age, sex, ethnicity and CMV serostatus was compiled. A later genetic analysis used genome-wide SNP genotypes for 398 of the 666 donors, treating that subset as a discovery cohort. Every discovery cohort repertoire had been produced on one sequencing platform. Class I and class II HLA loci were covered by the typing at four-digit resolution. The number of typed donors differed by locus: about 620-640 for A, B, C, DRB1 and DQB1; some 500 for DQA1; around 580 for DPA1; and around 490 for DPB1. Four to six DR-DQ haplotypes were handled as single units for association and clustering, since linkage in the cohort was strong. Among some 410 genotyped donors of the cohort, an average of roughly 240,000 unique TCR beta nucleotide sequences were sequenced per donor, approximately 20% of them non-productive. Study-wide conclusions, independent of this receptor: In a later genetic analysis, a missense DCLRE1C variant was associated with V-gene and J-gene trimming of TCR beta chains, and the association was replicated in an independent cohort. HLA typing was unavailable for some donors at each locus, so association tests used only the typed subset. In a later analysis, several top co-occurrence clusters were reported to appear linked to parvovirus B19, influenza, CMV and Epstein-Barr virus. Because the 87-base-pair reads could not distinguish some IMGT-functional V segments, including TRBV6-2 and TRBV6-3, those segments were excluded. The authors suggested that the approach could potentially be extended to other disease states and immunological phenotypes. A later analysis found that TCR association rates varied across HLA loci, with DRB1 alleles showing the most associated TCRs and HLA-C alleles the fewest. According to a later analysis, most CMV-associated TCR beta chains appeared to be HLA-restricted, and the HLA associations seemed to be driven largely by CMV exposure. In both the original and validation cohorts, the classifier was reported to diagnose cytomegalovirus status with high specificity and sensitivity. In a later analysis, 15,000 to 20,000 TCR beta sequences were associated with specific HLA alleles at a false discovery rate of 0.05. In vitro tests confirmed that three of the cytomegalovirus-associated TCR beta chains recognize cytomegalovirus antigens. Roughly uniform sequencing depth across donors was assumed in presence/absence analyses, although this assumption may not hold. When HLA alleles, especially DR and DQ, strongly co-occurred, attributing TCR associations to individual alleles was difficult. Compared with the approximately 710-donor mean, donors in an Asian-associated ancestry cluster had fewer N-insertions in productive TCRs, according to a later genetic analysis. Compared with equally common non-associated chains, HLA-associated TCR beta chains in a later analysis were more clonally expanded and had lower generation probabilities. The cohort was sequenced for TCR beta chains only, and without alpha or paired-chain data the features that could be detected were limited. Because counts were too low, around 18 rarely observed V segments, including chromosome 9 orphons, were left out of the earlier analysis of 500 to 650 of the donors. In an earlier analysis of approximately 590 of the donors, most TCR beta V segments appeared in productive rearrangements about 90% or about 30% of the time, broadly matching IMGT annotations. Most TCR sequences were seen in very few donors, while some public TCRs were found in many individuals. A group of highly shared sequence variants was considered likely to be a technical artifact of the sequencing pipeline. A further reported finding was that TCR beta sequences accurately predicted the HLA-A and HLA-B alleles for most subjects in the first cohort. CMV serostatus was the only immune exposure information available for the cohort. The study listed over 150 TCR beta chains as associated with cytomegalovirus. Linkage disequilibrium might explain the correlated functional status among segregating V segments, but an unknown experimental factor could not be ruled out.

The library was built by means of the immunoSEQ multiplex PCR assay. A mixture of 60 forward primers for TCR Vbeta segments and 13 reverse primers for TCR Jbeta segments was used in the multiplex PCR. Amplification of the CDR3 region of rearranged TCR beta genes was performed with a multiplex PCR assay on genomic DNA. Amplified TCR beta libraries were sequenced as 87-base-pair reads on the Illumina HiSeq System. The published analysis was carried out like this. In a later analysis, 77 million or so unique TCR beta chains were counted across the roughly 700 repertoires, and some 10 million of these chains were shared by at least two donors. A nearest-neighbor algorithm error-corrected the raw reads and collapsed the reads into unique sequences, merging closely related sequences to remove PCR and sequencing errors. CDR3 sequences were aligned to IMGT reference sequences to assign V, D and J gene segments. For a sequence to be retained, a match of at least six nucleotides was required to both a V gene segment and a J gene segment. A rearrangement was called productive if the CDR3 had no stop codons and remained in frame with V and J, and every other rearrangement was called non-productive. CDR3 was defined according to IMGT convention as the region running from the second conserved V-encoded cysteine to the conserved J-encoded phenylalanine. In an earlier analysis of some 550 of the donors, sequences lacking an unambiguous match to a single V gene segment were excluded. An earlier analysis of about 600 of the donors called V segments functional above 56.7% productive rearrangements and segregating when the between-donor standard deviation exceeded 5%. A statistical classification framework was built to diagnose cytomegalovirus status from the catalog of TCR beta chain sequences. In a later analysis, TCR nucleotide sequences were compared against IMGT/GENE-DB human TR gene sequences so that V and J genes could be assigned. A later analysis assigned CDR3 sequences and most-parsimonious VDJ recombination scenarios with the TCRdist pipeline. In a later analysis, each TCR beta chain was defined by its CDR3 amino acid sequence together with its V-gene family, and reads lacking a unique V-gene family were excluded. To address suspected cross-contamination and a sequencing artifact, a later analysis removed over 500 highly shared, low-generation-probability nucleotide sequences. In a later analysis, a clonal expansion index was calculated for each public chain from normalized within-repertoire ranks of inferred template counts. In a later analysis, generation probabilities were computed using a VDJ recombination model fitted to out-of-frame rearrangements, and the results were checked against IGoR. In a later analysis, TCR-TCR, TCR-HLA and TCR-CMV co-occurrence was scored with hypergeometric tests, and a repertoire-size bias correction was applied to TCR pairs. False discovery rates were estimated in a later analysis by permuting HLA or CMV assignments 20 times. A later analysis grouped co-occurring TCRs with DBSCAN, adding TCRdist sequence similarity when clustering within HLA-allele-positive subsets. Repertoires with fewer than 30,000 or more than 120,000 public chains, plus five repertoires with anomalous nucleotide sharing, were excluded from co-occurrence clustering. TCRdb stores this immuneACCESS table with in-frame sequences only. Part of the clones is absent; in the studies checked, under half of the shortfall reflects unresolved V genes, and no reason is known for the rest. That table supplies the V and J calls and clone size; D and trimming were determined from the DNA. This sample's table carries some 51,000 clones. About 10% of the sample is taken by the ten largest.

From its cysteine to its phenylalanine, the CDR3 spans 14 amino acids. Of the read, only the CDR3 DNA is kept; its 42 bases are in frame from base 1. Trimming at the junction amounts to 2 bases on V and 1 base on J, and the germline ends lie 8 bases apart. The CDR1 and CDR2 encoded by the germline V gene are MNHEY and SVGAGI. The cohort consisted of 600 or so healthy bone marrow donors. Cohort members were all nominally healthy when sampled, although unrecorded immune exposures were likely present. The donor was CMV seropositive and was included in the group of 250 to 300 seropositive cohort members. A peripheral blood sample was collected from each donor, and TCR beta sequencing was performed on peripheral blood mononuclear cells. The Qiagen DNeasy Blood Extraction Kit was used to extract genomic DNA from the blood cell samples.

This receptor was identified in a man aged 45-60 years in good health and CMV-seropositive. Sequences were obtained from PBMCs. The rearranged chain carries TRBV6-5 and TRBJ1-1; the D gene assignment is ambiguous. The CDR3 corresponds to CASSYEAQNTEAFF. The nucleotide sequence reads as follows: TGTGCCAGCAGTTACGAGGCACAGAACACTGAAGCTTTCTTT.